Presented here are 30 T cell receptor beta chains from one specimen sequenced in a study of cytomegalovirus exposure and HLA in healthy donors. The table came from immunoSEQ multiplex PCR; TCRdb's copy has only in-frame clones and leaves some out. The table includes more than 250,000 clones, about nine tenths detected once. Sequencing was performed on PBMCs. These receptor sequences come from a woman aged 18 to 35 in good health and CMV-seronegative.

The rearrangement links TRBV5-1 to TRBJ2-1, with TRBD2 matching over 12 bases. V shed 9 bases, J shed 9 bases, and the junction held 7 bases outside the gene matches. Germline CDR1 and CDR2: SGHRS and YFSETQ. This CDR3 is 13 amino acids long. The CDR3 bases are TGCGCCACCTCTAGCGGGAGGGCCGGTGAGCAGTTCTTC. Translated, it gives CATSSGRAGEQFF.

This chain links TRBV29-1 with TRBJ2-7, with 7 bases that match TRBD2. Germline CDR1 reads SQVTM; CDR2 reads ANQGSEA. The CDR3 runs to 15 residues. Trimming took 7 bases from V and 0 from J; bases not matched to a gene: 12. In DNA form, the CDR3 reads TGCAGCGCCGGGTGGGAGGGCACTTACTCCTACGAGCAGTACTTC. Its protein is CSAGWEGTYSYEQYF.

The chain joins TRBV9 to TRBJ2-1, with 7 bases aligning to TRBD2. V gave up 3 bases and J gave up 3 bases; unmatched junction bases: 12. This CDR3 is 17 amino acids long. The germline V gene has CDR1 SGDLS and CDR2 YYNGEE. Here the CDR3 DNA reads TGTGCCAGCAGCGCCTACTCTAGCGGAGGCCGCTACAATGAGCAGTTCTTC. It codes for CASSAYSSGGRYNEQFF.

This clone was observed once. J is TRBJ2-1 and V is TRBV11-2; TRBD2 aligns across 11 bases. The V gene's germline CDR1 is SGHAT and CDR2 FQNNGV. This CDR3 region has 15 residues. V trimming: 5 bases; J trimming: 7 bases; junction bases outside the gene matches: 7. Here the CDR3 DNA reads TGTGCCAGCAGCCCTGTCGGGACTAGCGGAAATGAGCAGTTCTTC. This encodes CASSPVGTSGNEQFF.

The genes are TRBV7-8 and TRBJ2-7, with TRBD2 as a possible D gene (5 bases). The ends were cut back, 1 base at V and 4 bases at J, with 11 bases in the middle. The CDR3 contains 14 residues. Germline lookup yields CDR1 SGHVS and CDR2 FQNEAQ. The CDR3 region is CASSLVRGGYEQYF. CDR3 in DNA: TGTGCCAGCAGCTTAGTTCGTGGAGGATACGAGCAGTACTTC.

The chain combines TRBV4-3 with TRBJ2-1, with 10 bases lining up with TRBD2. CDR3 length: 17 amino acids. Losses at the gene ends were 0 bases for V and 6 bases for J; bases not matched to a gene: 8. CDR1 and CDR2 (germline): LGHNA, YSLEER. The CDR3 spells CASSQDPTSGKGNEQFF. Here the CDR3 DNA reads TGCGCCAGCAGCCAAGACCCCACTAGCGGGAAGGGCAATGAGCAGTTCTTC.

V usage is TRBV28 and J usage is TRBJ2-7, with 8 bases fitting TRBD2. Germline V gene sequence: CDR1 MDHEN, CDR2 SYDVKM. This CDR3 has 14 residues. Trimming cost V 2 bases and J 1 base; bases outside gene matches: 1. CDR3 in amino acids: CASSLAGGSYEQYF. The CDR3 DNA follows: TGTGCCAGCAGTTTAGCGGGAGGATCCTACGAGCAGTACTTC.

The J gene is TRBJ2-7, the V gene TRBV18; TRBD1 agrees at 8 bases. V was pared by 2 bases and J by 3 bases, with 6 bases of the junction left unmatched. The germline CDR1 and CDR2 sequences are KGHSH and LQKENI. The CDR3 consists of 15 residues. CDR3 in DNA: TGTGCCAGCTCACCAGGGAGACAGGGGATCTACGAGCAGTACTTC. It specifies CASSPGRQGIYEQYF.

This chain links TRBV5-4 with TRBJ2-2; TRBD1 agrees at 7 bases. CDR1 and CDR2 (germline): SGHNT, YYREEE (reference sequence). The CDR3 sequence is 15 residues long. J lost 2 bases, V lost 2 bases, and 3 bases had no gene match. CDR3 DNA sequence: TGTGCCAGCAGCTTCCGGACAGGAAACACCGGGGAGCTGTTTTTT. This encodes CASSFRTGNTGELFF.

This sequence joins TRBV5-4 and TRBJ2-7; the match to TRBD2 covers 7 bases. The V and J ends lost 5 bases and 0 bases, in that order; junction bases with no gene match: 8. Germline V gene data show CDR1 as SGHNT and CDR2 as YYREEE (reference sequence). The CDR3 extends over 15 amino acids. The CDR3 loop reads CASSPSGEGSYEQYF. The CDR3 DNA is TGTGCCAGCAGTCCGTCCGGGGAGGGCTCCTACGAGCAGTACTTC.

The rearrangement joins TRBV25-1 to TRBJ1-2; 8 nucleotides agree with TRBD1. Per the germline V gene, CDR1 is MGHDK and CDR2 is SYGVNS. This CDR3 is 14 amino acids long. After removal of 3 bases from V and 8 bases from J, the junction contained 8 bases not matched to a gene. The CDR3 is CASSDLGQVEGYTF. The CDR3 coding sequence is TGTGCCAGCAGTGACTTGGGACAGGTTGAAGGCTACACCTTC.

The genes are TRBV4-1 and TRBJ1-1; tentative D call: TRBD1 (6 bases). The V end lost 0 bases, the J end lost 6 bases, and 11 bases lay between the germline ends. The CDR3 length is 14 residues. Germline CDR1 is MGHRA and CDR2 is YSYEKL. CDR3 amino acids: CASSQESDRPEAFF. The CDR3, as DNA: TGCGCCAGCAGCCAAGAGAGCGACAGGCCTGAAGCTTTCTTT.

The chain carries TRBV15 and TRBJ1-1; 9 bases are a match to TRBD1. Germline loops: CDR1 LNHNV, CDR2 YYDKDF (reference sequence). The CDR3 extends over 16 amino acids. The junction had 8 bases not matched to a gene; V was cut back by 0 bases and J by 6 bases. The CDR3: CATSRDRTGDGAEAFF. The CDR3 coding sequence is TGTGCCACCAGCAGAGATAGGACAGGGGATGGGGCTGAAGCTTTCTTT.

This clone was counted a few times. The rearrangement links TRBV7-6 to TRBJ2-7, with 11 nucleotides matching TRBD2. The ends lost 3 bases at V and 2 bases at J; junction bases unmatched: 3. The CDR3 is 15 residues long. Germline CDR1 and CDR2: SGHVS and FNYEAQ. The CDR3 reads CASSFGSGRAYEQYF. The CDR3 nucleotides are TGTGCCAGCAGCTTCGGTAGCGGGAGGGCCTACGAGCAGTACTTC. The full variable domain, with the rest looked up from reference TRBV7-6 and TRBJ2-7, is GAGVSQSPRYKVTKRGQDVALRCDPISGHVSLYWYRQALGQGPEFLTYFNYEAQQDKSGLPNDRFSAERPEGSISTLTIQRTEQRDSAMYRCASSFGSGRAYEQYFGPGTRLTVT.

CDR3 bases: TGTGCCAGCAGTAAAACTAGTCGCGAGCAGTACTTC. It is translated as CASSKTSREQYF. The chain couples TRBV2 to TRBJ2-7; D may be TRBD2 (5 bases). V lost 5 bases to trimming and J lost 6 bases, with 11 bases between them. CDR1 and CDR2 from the germline V gene are SNHLY and FYNNEI. The CDR3 is 12 amino acids.

This clone was counted a single time. The chain uses TRBV27 and TRBJ2-5; the match to TRBD1 covers 9 bases. Per germline, CDR1 MNHEY and CDR2 SMNVEV (reference sequence). This CDR3 contains 16 residues. The V and J ends lost 7 bases and 13 bases, in that order; junction bases with no gene match: 22. The CDR3, as DNA: TGTGCCAGCAACACCCCCGACAGGGGGAGAGGGGGATCGCGGTACTTC. Residues: CASNTPDRGRGGSRYF.

The count of this clone is one. V usage is TRBV28 and J usage is TRBJ2-7; D may be TRBD1 (5 bases). The V end lost 4 bases, the J end lost 2 bases, and 12 bases lay between the germline ends. Germline loops: CDR1 MDHEN, CDR2 SYDVKM. This CDR3 is built from 14 residues. CDR3 protein: CASSSLLGPYEQYF. The CDR3 DNA reads TGTGCCAGCAGTTCACTCTTGGGGCCCTACGAGCAGTACTTC. Full variable domain (rest looked up from reference TRBV28 and TRBJ2-7): DVKVTQSSRYLVKRTGEKVFLECVQDMDHENMFWYRQDPGLGLRLIYFSYDVKMKEKGDIPEGYSVSREKKERFSLILESASTNQTSMYLCASSSLLGPYEQYFGPGTRLTVT.

This clone appeared a single time. V usage is TRBV12-5 and J usage is TRBJ2-1, with 7 bases aligning to TRBD2. Germline V gene lookup returns CDR1 LGHNT and CDR2 FRNRAP. J lost 4 bases, V lost 0 bases, and 6 bases had no gene match. The CDR3 sequence is 16 residues long. The CDR3 reads CASGLVGGSGYNEQFF. The CDR3 nucleotides read TGTGCTAGTGGTTTGGTCGGCGGGAGCGGGTACAATGAGCAGTTCTTC.

V and J are TRBV18 and TRBJ2-2; TRBD1 aligns across 12 bases. V shed 6 bases and J 4 bases; nucleotides not matched to a gene: 6. The CDR3 runs 16 residues. The germline V gene has CDR1 KGHSH and CDR2 LQKENI. In nucleotides, the CDR3 is TGTGCCAGCTCGTCGGGACAGGGGGCCCGCACCGGGGAGCTGTTTTTT. Translation: CASSSGQGARTGELFF.

The chain carries TRBV9 and TRBJ1-4; 8 bases align to TRBD1. V was pared by 4 bases and J by 7 bases, with 6 bases of the junction left unmatched. The CDR3 extends over 14 amino acids. Germline assignment: CDR1 SGDLS and CDR2 YYNGEE. The CDR3: CASSPPGGVEKLFF. Here the CDR3 DNA reads TGTGCCAGCAGCCCTCCAGGGGGCGTTGAAAAACTGTTTTTT. Full variable domain (remainder filled in from reference TRBV9 and TRBJ1-4): DSGVTQTPKHLITATGQRVTLRCSPRSGDLSVYWYQQSLDQGLQFLIQYYNGEERAKGNILERFSAQQFPDLHSELNLSSLELGDSALYFCASSPPGGVEKLFFGSGTQLSVL.

This chain joins TRBV5-6 and TRBJ2-3; D possibly corresponds to TRBD1 (6 bases). V lost 7 bases, J lost 4 bases, and 16 bases lay in between. CDR1 and CDR2 (germline): SGHDT, YYEEEE. This CDR3 has 14 amino acids. DNA of the CDR3: TGTGCCAGCTGGGGGCAGGCAGGTTCAGATACGCAGTATTTT. Translated: CASWGQAGSDTQYF. Full variable domain (missing parts from reference TRBV5-6 and TRBJ2-3): DAGVTQSPTHLIKTRGQQVTLRCSPKSGHDTVSWYQQALGQGPQFIFQYYEEEERQRGNFPDRFSGHQFPNYSSELNVNALLLGDSALYLCASWGQAGSDTQYFGPGTRLTVL.

V and J are TRBV18 and TRBJ1-2; TRBD1 matches 7 bases. Germline V gene sequence: CDR1 KGHSH, CDR2 LQKENI. The CDR3 is 14 residues long. The junction had 4 bases not matched to a gene; V was cut back by 4 bases and J by 2 bases. CDR3 bases: TGTGCCAGCTCACTCCGGGACAGCAACTATGGCTACACCTTC. Its translation: CASSLRDSNYGYTF.

The genes are TRBV4-3 and TRBJ1-2; D is uncertain. The CDR3 totals 14 residues. The germline V gene has CDR1 LGHNA and CDR2 YSLEER. Trimming removed 4 bases at V and 3 bases at J, with 12 bases between. The CDR3 protein is CASSRISSDYGYTF. The CDR3, as DNA: TGCGCCAGCAGCCGAATTAGTAGCGACTATGGCTACACCTTC.

The chain recombines TRBV7-3 with TRBJ2-3; 8 bases align to TRBD1. V shed 4 bases, J shed 9 bases, and the junction held 6 bases outside the gene matches. This CDR3 has 13 residues. Germline V gene lookup returns CDR1 SGHTA and CDR2 FQGTGA. The CDR3 coding sequence is TGTGCCAGCAGCTACGAGGACAGGGTAACGCAGTATTTT. It specifies CASSYEDRVTQYF.

This clone was seen only a few times. V and J are TRBV4-1 and TRBJ1-1; 7 bases match TRBD1. J was trimmed by 0 bases and V by 3 bases; bases with no gene match: 4. The length of the CDR3 is 15 residues. From germline, CDR1 is MGHRA and CDR2 YSYEKL. DNA for the CDR3: TGCGCCAGCAGCCAGGAGACAGGGATGAACACTGAAGCTTTCTTT. This gives the protein CASSQETGMNTEAFF.

The rearrangement links TRBV27 to TRBJ2-7, with D possibly TRBD2 on 6 matching bases. The germline V and J ends were trimmed by 7 bases and 6 bases, with 22 bases remaining between them. CDR1 MNHEY and CDR2 SMNVEV come from the germline V gene (reference sequence). This CDR3 has 15 amino acids. The DNA of the CDR3 is TGTGCCAGCAACAAGGGACGGGACCAGGGAGGCGAGCAGTACTTC. Amino acid sequence: CASNKGRDQGGEQYF.

The chain is built from TRBV28 and TRBJ2-2, with 11 bases aligning to TRBD2. The J segment lost 1 base and the V segment lost 2 bases, leaving 0 bases of the junction unmatched. CDR1 is MDHEN and CDR2 is SYDVKM in the germline V gene. The CDR3 sequence is 16 residues long. CDR3 sequence (DNA): TGTGCCAGCAGTTTAGGGACTAGCGGGAACACCGGGGAGCTGTTTTTT. Protein product: CASSLGTSGNTGELFF.

This chain links TRBV29-1 with TRBJ2-1; 7 nucleotides align to TRBD2. V lost 4 bases and J lost 2; bases outside the gene matches: 2. The CDR3 totals 13 residues. Germline assignment: CDR1 SQVTM and CDR2 ANQGSEA. In DNA form, the CDR3 reads TGCAGCGTTGGCGGGGGAGCCTACAATGAGCAGTTCTTC. Amino acid sequence: CSVGGGAYNEQFF.

The V and J genes are TRBV5-6 and TRBJ1-1; D not resolved. Germline CDR1 SGHDT, CDR2 YYEEEE. CDR3 length: 13 residues. V was clipped by 4 bases and J by 10 bases, with 17 bases between them. The DNA for the CDR3 is TGTGCCAGCAGCGCGGTAAATTCGGAGGTAGCTTTCTTT. The encoded protein is CASSAVNSEVAFF.

This clone was recorded only once. As DNA, the CDR3 is TGCGCCAGCAGCCAAGTCGAGGAGTACTATGAAGCTTTCTTT. Its translation: CASSQVEEYYEAFF. V is TRBV4-1 and J is TRBJ1-1, with D hard to call. V lost 1 base and J lost 7, with 13 bases in between. CDR3 size: 14 residues. Per germline, CDR1 MGHRA and CDR2 YSYEKL.